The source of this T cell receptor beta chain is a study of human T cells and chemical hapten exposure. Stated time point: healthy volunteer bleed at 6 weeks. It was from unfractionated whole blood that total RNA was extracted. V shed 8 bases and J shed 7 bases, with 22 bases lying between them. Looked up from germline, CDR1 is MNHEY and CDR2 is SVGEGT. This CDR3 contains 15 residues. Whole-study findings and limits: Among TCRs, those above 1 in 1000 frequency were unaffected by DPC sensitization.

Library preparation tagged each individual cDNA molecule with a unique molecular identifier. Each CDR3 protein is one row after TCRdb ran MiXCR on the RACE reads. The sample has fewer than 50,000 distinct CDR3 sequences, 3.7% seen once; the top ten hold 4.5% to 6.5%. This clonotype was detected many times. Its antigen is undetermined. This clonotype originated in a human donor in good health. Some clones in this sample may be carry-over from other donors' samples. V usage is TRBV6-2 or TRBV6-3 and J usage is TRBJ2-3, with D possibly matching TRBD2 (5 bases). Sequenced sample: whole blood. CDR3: CASGLRTPPENTQYF. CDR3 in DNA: TGTGCCAGCGGACTCAGGACTCCCCCGGAAAATACGCAGTATTTT.